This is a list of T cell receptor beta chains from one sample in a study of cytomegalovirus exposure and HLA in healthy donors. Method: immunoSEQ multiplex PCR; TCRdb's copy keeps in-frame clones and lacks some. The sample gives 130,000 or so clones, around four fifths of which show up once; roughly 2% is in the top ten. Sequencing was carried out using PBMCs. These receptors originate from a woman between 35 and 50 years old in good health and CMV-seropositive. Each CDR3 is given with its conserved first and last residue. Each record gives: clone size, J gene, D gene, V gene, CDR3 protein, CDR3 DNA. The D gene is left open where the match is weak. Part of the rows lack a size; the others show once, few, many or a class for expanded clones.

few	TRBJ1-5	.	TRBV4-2	CASSQEYGQPNQPQHF	TGTGCCAGCAGCCAAGAATACGGACAGCCCAATCAGCCCCAGCATTTT
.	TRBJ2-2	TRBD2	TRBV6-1	CASSAKSGGNTGELFF	TGTGCCAGCAGTGCGAAAAGCGGGGGTAACACCGGGGAGCTGTTTTTT
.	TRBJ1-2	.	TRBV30	CAWSVLVGYGYTF	TGTGCCTGGAGTGTACTAGTCGGCTATGGCTACACCTTC
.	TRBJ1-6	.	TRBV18	CASSQAREGNSPLHF	TGTGCCAGCTCACAGGCCCGGGAGGGGAATTCACCCCTCCACTTT
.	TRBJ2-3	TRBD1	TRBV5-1	CASSQPGDRGVFLRSTDTQYF	TGCGCCAGCAGCCAGCCCGGAGACAGGGGGGTTTTTCTTCGGTCCACAGATACGCAGTATTTT
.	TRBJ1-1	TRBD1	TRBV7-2	CASSSQTGSMNTEAFF	TGTGCCAGCAGCTCCCAGACAGGGTCCATGAACACTGAAGCTTTCTTT
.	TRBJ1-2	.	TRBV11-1	CASSLSDSTNYGYTF	TGTGCCAGCAGCTTATCCGACTCGACGAACTATGGCTACACCTTC
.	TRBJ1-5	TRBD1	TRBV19	CASSSLDRNNQPQHF	TGTGCCAGTAGTTCCCTGGACAGGAACAATCAGCCCCAGCATTTT
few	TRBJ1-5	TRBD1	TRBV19	CASRDRGSNQPQHF	TGTGCCAGTCGGGACAGGGGTAGCAATCAGCCCCAGCATTTT
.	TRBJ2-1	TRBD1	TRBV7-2	CASSLDRDRVVNEQFF	TGTGCCAGCAGCTTAGATAGGGACAGGGTTGTCAATGAGCAGTTCTTC
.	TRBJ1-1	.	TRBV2	CASSEGGGFEAFF	TGTGCCAGCAGTGAAGGTGGGGGCTTTGAAGCTTTCTTT
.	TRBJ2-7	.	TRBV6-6	CASSTPISSYSYEQYF	TGTGCCAGCAGCACTCCCATCTCCTCGTACTCCTACGAGCAGTACTTC
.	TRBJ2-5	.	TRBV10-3	CAIGKGDLWTQYF	TGTGCCATCGGGAAGGGAGACCTTTGGACCCAGTACTTC
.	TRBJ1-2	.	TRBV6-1	CASSEDSYYGYTF	TGTGCCAGCAGCGAAGACAGTTACTATGGCTACACCTTC
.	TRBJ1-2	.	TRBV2	CASSEGRTVAYGYTF	TGTGCCAGCAGTGAAGGGAGGACAGTAGCGTATGGCTACACCTTC
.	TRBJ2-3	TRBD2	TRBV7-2	CASSRGRGENIRTDTQYF	TGTGCCAGCAGCCGGGGGCGGGGGGAAAATATACGCACAGATACGCAGTATTTT
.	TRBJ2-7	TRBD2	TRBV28	CASSSSGKSHEQYF	TGTGCCAGCAGTTCTAGCGGGAAGTCACACGAGCAGTACTTC
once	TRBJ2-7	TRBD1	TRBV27	CASRGTGSYEQYF	TGTGCCAGCAGGGGGACAGGTTCCTACGAGCAGTACTTC
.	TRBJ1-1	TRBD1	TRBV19	CASSTRQGADTEAFF	TGTGCCAGTAGTACTCGACAGGGGGCGGACACTGAAGCTTTCTTT
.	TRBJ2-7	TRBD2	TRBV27	CASTQAGGTYEQYF	TGTGCCAGCACTCAGGCGGGGGGCACCTACGAGCAGTACTTC
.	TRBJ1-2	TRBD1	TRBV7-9	CASSFPGQGAGYTF	TGTGCCAGCAGCTTTCCCGGACAGGGGGCTGGCTACACCTTC
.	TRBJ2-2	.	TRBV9	CASSVDHSWAGELFF	TGTGCCAGCAGCGTCGACCATAGCTGGGCCGGGGAGCTGTTTTTT
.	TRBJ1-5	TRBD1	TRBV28	CASSFNDRASYSNQPQHF	TGTGCCAGCAGTTTCAACGACAGGGCCTCCTATAGCAATCAGCCCCAGCATTTT
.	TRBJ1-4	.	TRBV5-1	CASSLEGGEKLFF	TGCGCCAGCAGCTTGGAAGGAGGAGAAAAACTGTTTTTT
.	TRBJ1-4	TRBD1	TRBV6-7	CASWGQKNEKLFF	TGTGCCAGCTGGGGACAGAAGAATGAAAAACTGTTTTTT
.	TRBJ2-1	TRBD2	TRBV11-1	CASSLAGTSGDNEQFF	TGTGCCAGCAGCTTAGCAGGGACTAGCGGGGACAATGAGCAGTTCTTC
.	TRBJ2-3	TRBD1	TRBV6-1	CASSVTGTGGTDTQYF	TGTGCCAGCAGTGTCACCGGGACAGGGGGAACAGATACGCAGTATTTT
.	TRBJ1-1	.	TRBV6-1	CASTRQADSEAFF	TGTGCCAGCACACGACAGGCCGACTCGGAGGCTTTCTTT
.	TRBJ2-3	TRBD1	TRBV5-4	CASSFRDRPTTDTQYF	TGTGCCAGCAGCTTTAGGGACAGGCCAACAACAGATACGCAGTATTTT
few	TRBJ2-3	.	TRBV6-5	CASRPRTARTDTQYF	TGTGCCAGCAGGCCACGGACAGCCCGCACAGATACGCAGTATTTT
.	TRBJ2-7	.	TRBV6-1	CASKANEQYF	TGTGCCAGCAAAGCCAACGAGCAGTACTTC
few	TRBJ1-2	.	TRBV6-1	CASSEYSLPVYGYTF	TGTGCCAGCAGTGAGTACAGTCTCCCAGTCTATGGCTACACCTTC
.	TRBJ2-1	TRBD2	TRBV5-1	CASSSGLAGGHNEQFF	TGCGCCAGCAGCTCGGGACTAGCGGGGGGGCATAATGAGCAGTTCTTC
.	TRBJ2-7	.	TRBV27	CASSLRGPPAPYEQYF	TGTGCCAGCAGCCTAAGGGGTCCCCCGGCCCCCTACGAGCAGTACTTC
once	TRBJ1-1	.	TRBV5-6	CASSLGGHQNTEAFF	TGTGCCAGCAGCTTGGGGGGACACCAGAACACTGAAGCTTTCTTT
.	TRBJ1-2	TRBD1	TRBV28	CASSPTGAFYGYTF	TGTGCCAGCAGCCCGACAGGGGCCTTCTATGGCTACACCTTC
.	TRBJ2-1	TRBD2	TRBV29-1	CSVERGGRRSSSYNEQFF	TGCAGCGTTGAACGGGGGGGGCGCCGAAGTAGCTCCTACAATGAGCAGTTCTTC
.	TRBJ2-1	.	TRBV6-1	CASSENGLANNEQFF	TGTGCCAGCAGTGAGAATGGGCTAGCCAACAATGAGCAGTTCTTC
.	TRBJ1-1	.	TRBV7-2	CASSPGMNTEAFF	TGTGCCAGCAGCCCCGGGATGAACACTGAAGCTTTCTTT
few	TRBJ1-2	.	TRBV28	CASSGRDGYTF	TGTGCCAGCAGTGGCAGGGATGGCTACACCTTC
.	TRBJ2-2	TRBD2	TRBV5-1	CASSSRDGTTTGELFF	TGCGCCAGCAGCTCCAGGGACGGGACTACAACCGGGGAGCTGTTTTTT
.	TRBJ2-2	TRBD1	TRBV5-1	CASSFPAGGGRDTGELFF	TGCGCCAGCAGCTTCCCCGCAGGGGGCGGTAGGGACACCGGGGAGCTGTTTTTT
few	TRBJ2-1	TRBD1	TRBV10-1	CATRDSNNEQFF	TGCGCCACCAGGGACAGTAACAATGAGCAGTTCTTC
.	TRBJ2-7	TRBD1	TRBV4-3	CASSQATSGTGYSYEQYF	TGCGCCAGCAGCCAAGCCACGTCTGGGACAGGGTACTCCTACGAGCAGTACTTC
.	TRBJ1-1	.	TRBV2	CASSVAKLMNTEAFF	TGTGCCAGCAGTGTTGCGAAGCTTATGAACACTGAAGCTTTCTTT
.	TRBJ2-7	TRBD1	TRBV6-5	CASSYSVGQALKQYF	TGTGCCAGCAGTTACTCGGTGGGACAGGCCTTGAAGCAGTACTTC
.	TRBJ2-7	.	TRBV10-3	CAISDAFSYEQYF	TGTGCCATCAGTGACGCCTTCTCCTACGAGCAGTACTTC
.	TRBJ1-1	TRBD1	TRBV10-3	CAISEGAGGYNTEAFF	TGTGCCATCAGTGAGGGGGCAGGGGGCTATAACACTGAAGCTTTCTTT